Listed below are T cell receptor beta chains from one sample, sequenced in a study of T cell repertoires in cytomegalovirus infection. From the reads, TCRdb called clonotypes with MiXCR, one entry per CDR3 protein. The table records 100,000 or so distinct CDR3 sequences, around a quarter of them present only once. Sequenced: CD8+ T cells from PBMCs. The receptors were sampled from a human donor in good health (CMV status not recorded). Some clones in this sample may be carry-over from other donors' samples. The CDR3 runs from the conserved cysteine through the conserved F or W. Fields, in order: clone size, V gene, D gene, J gene, CDR3 DNA, CDR3 protein. The D gene is left open where the match is weak. Clone size is not always given. Where it is, it says once, few, many or a class for expanded clones.

>.|TRBV29-1|.|TRBJ1-2
TGCAGCGTTGCCGGGGGAATCTATGGCTACACCTTC
CSVAGGIYGYTF
>many|TRBV7-2|TRBD1|TRBJ1-4
TGTGCCAGCAGCCATCGTCAGGGGGGTATCAGTGAACTGTTTTTT
CASSHRQGGISELFF
>many|TRBV20-1|TRBD2|TRBJ2-2
TGCAGTGCCAACGGGGACTACCAGAGAGCGAACACCGGGGAGCTGTTTTTT
CSANGDYQRANTGELFF
>.|TRBV2|TRBD1|TRBJ1-1
TGTGCCAGCAGTGGAGCGACAGGGTTTGTAGCTGAAGCTTTCTTT
CASSGATGFVAEAFF
>many|TRBV7-8|.|TRBJ2-7
TGTGCCAGCGGACCTGATAACTCCTACGAGCAGTACTTC
CASGPDNSYEQYF
>few|TRBV9|.|TRBJ2-1
TGTGCCAGCAGCGTCAGCGGGTTCTCCTACAATGAGCAGTTCTTC
CASSVSGFSYNEQFF
>few|TRBV7-9|.|TRBJ2-1
TGTGCCAGCAGCTCGGAATCGCAGGCTGAAAATGAGCAGTTCTTC
CASSSESQAENEQFF
>.|TRBV7-6|TRBD1|TRBJ1-2
TGTGCCAGCAGCTTCGGTGGACAGGTCGGGAACTATGACTACACCTTC
CASSFGGQVGNYDYTF
>.|TRBV7-9|.|TRBJ2-4
TGTGCCAGCAGCTTAGCGTCCGGGACGGGGCAAACTAACATTCAGTACTTC
CASSLASGTGQTNIQYF
>.|TRBV12-3/TRBV12-4|.|TRBJ1-2
TGTGCCAGCAGTTTGGCCCCACAGGGATTTGTCACCTTC
CASSLAPQGFVTF
>large|TRBV7-9|.|TRBJ2-1
TGTGCCAGCAGCTTAGCGGTCGGGTACAATGAGCAGTTCTTC
CASSLAVGYNEQFF
>many|TRBV4-3|.|TRBJ1-1
TGCGCCAGCAGCCAAGAATGGGCGTTGAACACTGAAGCTTTCTTT
CASSQEWALNTEAFF
>.|TRBV9|.|TRBJ2-7
TGTGCCAGCAGTGAGGGCAGTTCCTACGAGCAGTACTTC
CASSEGSSYEQYF
>few|TRBV7-9|.|TRBJ1-5
TGTGCCAGCAGCGAGACCAGGGGCCACAATAGCAATCAGCCCCAGCATTTT
CASSETRGHNSNQPQHF
>many|TRBV2|.|TRBJ1-5
TGTGCCAGCACACAATATAGCAATCAGCCCCAGCATTTT
CASTQYSNQPQHF
>.|TRBV11-2|.|TRBJ2-1
TGTGCCAGCAGCCGACCGGGCTCCAATGAGCAGTTCTTC
CASSRPGSNEQFF
>.|TRBV2|.|TRBJ2-1
TGTGCCAACAGTTCCTGGAATGAGCAGTTCTTC
CANSSWNEQFF